Each of the 20 T cell receptor beta chains below was sequenced from the same sample in a study of T cells in Graves' hyperthyroidism and ophthalmopathy. Authors of the study amplified TCR beta CDR3 regions from RNA transcripts. Carried out on the TCR CDR3, a first-round RT-PCR used the HTBI primer set. TCRdb itself ran the multiplex PCR reads through MiXCR, one entry per CDR3 protein. The sample comprises 450,000 to 700,000 distinct CDR3 sequences, 40% to 55% of which are singletons, and around 7.7% rests with the top ten. Sample: peripheral blood or thyroid tissue (not recorded which). These receptors originate from a woman younger than 35 with Graves' hyperthyroidism.

V and J are TRBV28 and TRBJ1-2; 11 bases line up with TRBD1. With V trimmed by 5 bases and J by 7 bases, 6 bases remained unmatched. This CDR3 spans 14 amino acids. Germline-derived CDR1 and CDR2 are MDHEN and SYDVKM. This CDR3 reads CASSVGTGGGGYTF. CDR3 nucleotides: TGTGCCAGCAGTGTCGGGACAGGGGGGGGTGGCTACACCTTC.

About this clonotype itself: Being one base from a much bigger clone, this may be a read error. This chain connects TRBV5-1 to TRBJ2-2; 7 positions agree with TRBD1. V gave up 4 bases and J gave up 0 bases; unmatched junction bases: 3. CDR1 is SGHRS, CDR2 YFSETQ, per germline. This CDR3 region has 15 residues. In DNA form, the CDR3 reads TGCGCCAGCAGCCAAGGGGGCACGAACACCGGGGAGCTGTTTTTT. It specifies CASSQGGTNTGELFF.

This clonotype was recorded at least ten times. V usage is TRBV13 and J usage is TRBJ2-7; 9 positions match TRBD2. The ends lost 2 bases at V and 4 bases at J; junction bases unmatched: 3. This CDR3 region has 14 residues. Germline CDR1 and CDR2: PRHDT and FYEKMQ (reference sequence). The CDR3: CASSLRLAVYEQYF. CDR3 nucleotides: TGTGCCAGCAGCTTAAGACTAGCGGTTTACGAGCAGTACTTC. Full variable domain (rest looked up from reference TRBV13 and TRBJ2-7): AAGVIQSPRHLIKEKRETATLKCYPIPRHDTVYWYQQGPGQDPQFLISFYEKMQSDKGSIPDRFSAQQFSDYHSELNMSSLELGDSALYFCASSLRLAVYEQYFGPGTRLTVT.

This clonotype was counted at least ten times. The chain combines TRBV11-2 with TRBJ1-5, with D perhaps TRBD1 (6 bases). This CDR3 contains 15 residues. V gave up 1 base and J gave up 3 bases, with 10 bases separating them. Germline assignment: CDR1 SGHAT and CDR2 FQNNGV. CDR3 sequence (DNA): TGTGCCAGCAGCTTAGGGGCAGGGGCCAATCAGCCCCAGCATTTT. Translated: CASSLGAGANQPQHF.

This clonotype was counted once. The DNA is omitted, as the CDR3 cannot be located on it reliably, and the CDR3 follows TCRdb's listing. V usage is TRBV9 and J usage is TRBJ2-2; TRBD1 reflects the table's D call only, with no check against the DNA. The CDR3 region is 22 residues in length, termini included. Germline lookup yields CDR1 SGDLS and CDR2 YYNGEE. The CDR3 protein is CASSVTQGSEQYFGPGTGELFF.

This clonotype was recorded at least ten times. The rearrangement joins TRBV6-1 to TRBJ2-7; D ambiguous. The germline V and J ends were trimmed by 3 bases and 0 bases, with 6 bases remaining between them. The CDR3 covers 13 residues. The germline CDR1 and CDR2 sequences are MNHNS and SASEGT. CDR3 protein: CASSETRSYEQYF. The CDR3 DNA reads as TGTGCCAGCAGTGAGACTCGCTCCTACGAGCAGTACTTC.

As regards this clonotype: This could be a read error, since a much larger clone is one nucleotide away. The rearrangement joins TRBV7-9 to TRBJ2-7; D is unclear. The CDR3 has 13 residues. Germline loops: CDR1 SEHNR, CDR2 FQNEAQ (reference sequence). The DNA for the CDR3 is TGTGCCAGCAGCTTAGGGGCATTCTACGAGCGGTACTTC. Amino acid sequence: CASSLGAFYERYF.

This clonotype came up many times. CDR3 protein: CATSPTSGRDTGELFF. The CDR3 coding sequence is TGTGCCACCAGCCCAACTAGCGGGAGGGACACCGGGGAGCTGTTTTTT. The chain recombines TRBV15 with TRBJ2-2, with 13 bases lining up with TRBD2. V shed 5 bases, J shed 3 bases, and the junction held 3 bases outside the gene matches. This CDR3 has 16 residues. Per germline, CDR1 LNHNV and CDR2 YYDKDF (reference sequence).

This clonotype came up many times. This chain uses TRBV2 with TRBJ2-7; TRBD1 might be the D (5 bases). This CDR3 region has 15 residues. The V and J ends lost 2 bases and 0 bases respectively, with 11 bases between them. CDR1 and CDR2 from the germline V gene are SNHLY and FYNNEI. CDR3: CASSEFRRDSYEQYF. In DNA form, the CDR3 reads TGTGCCAGCAGTGAATTCCGCAGGGACTCCTACGAGCAGTACTTC.

The J gene is TRBJ1-2, the V gene TRBV2; possibly TRBD1 for D (6 bases). The CDR3 runs 15 residues. V gave up 6 bases and J gave up 7 bases, with 21 bases separating them. Germline CDR1 and CDR2: SNHLY and FYNNEI. CDR3: CASRSGGANGGGYTF. For the CDR3, the DNA is TGTGCCAGCAGGAGCGGGGGCGCGAATGGTGGTGGCTACACCTTC.

This clonotype has a count of ten or more. The rearrangement joins TRBV27 to TRBJ1-6; TRBD1 is a possible D gene (5 bases). The CDR3 is 15 amino acids. CDR1 and CDR2 from the germline V gene are MNHEY and SMNVEV (reference sequence). Trimming removed 5 bases from V and 11 bases from J, with 19 bases in between. CDR3 loop: CASSPLAGVGTPLHF. Written as DNA, the CDR3 is TGTGCCAGCAGTCCGCTTGCGGGGGTTGGGACACCCCTCCACTTT.

The chain uses TRBV28 and TRBJ1-1; D might be TRBD1 (5 bases). The germline CDR1 and CDR2 sequences are MDHEN and SYDVKM. V was pared by 11 bases and J by 4 bases, with 17 bases between. This CDR3 contains 13 residues. The CDR3 loop reads CAWSVARATEAFF. The CDR3 DNA reads TGTGCCTGGAGTGTAGCCAGGGCCACTGAAGCTTTCTTT. Full variable domain (remainder filled in from reference TRBV28 and TRBJ1-1): DVKVTQSSRYLVKRTGEKVFLECVQDMDHENMFWYRQDPGLGLRLIYFSYDVKMKEKGDIPEGYSVSREKKERFSLILESASTNQTSMYLCAWSVARATEAFFGQGTRLTVV.

Note on this clonotype: At one of its ends the junction is not consistent with the germline gene, which may arise from a read error. V is TRBV5-1 and J is TRBJ2-5; 12 bases are shared with TRBD2. Germline lookup yields CDR1 SGHRS and CDR2 YFSETQ. The CDR3 runs 16 residues. CDR3 sequence: CASSLSLAGGGEAQYF. CDR3 in DNA: TGCGCCAGCAGCTTGTCACTAGCGGGAGGCGGAGAGGCCCAGTACTTC.

The chain combines TRBV20-1 with TRBJ1-4; D uncertain. CDR3 length equals 14 residues. V dropped 3 bases and J dropped 6 bases, with 14 bases sitting between them. Germline V gene data show CDR1 as DFQATT and CDR2 as SNEGSKA (reference sequence). The CDR3 region has the DNA TGCAGTGCTAGGCTACAGTATCTAGATGAAAAACTGTTTTTT. Protein: CSARLQYLDEKLFF.

A single count supports this clonotype. This chain connects TRBV20-1 to TRBJ2-2; no clear D. V lost 0 bases, J lost 7 bases, and 6 bases lay in between. Germline V gene data show CDR1 as DFQATT and CDR2 as SNEGSKA (reference sequence). The CDR3 length is 12 residues. The CDR3 bases are TGCAGTGCTAGAGATTTCAGCGGGGAGCTGTTTTTT. This codes for CSARDFSGELFF.

V is TRBV7-8 and J is TRBJ1-2, with D hard to call. The length of the CDR3 is 14 residues. From germline, CDR1 is SGHVS and CDR2 FQNEAQ. V was trimmed by 4 bases and J by 0 bases, leaving 9 bases between them. The DNA for the CDR3 is TGTGCCAGCAGCTCCGCACCGACTAACTATGGCTACACCTTC. It is translated as CASSSAPTNYGYTF. Combining the CDR3 with reference TRBV7-8 and TRBJ1-2 gives the whole variable domain GAGVSQSPRYKVAKRGQDVALRCDPISGHVSLFWYQQALGQGPEFLTYFQNEAQLDKSGLPSDRFFAERPEGSVSTLKIQRTQQEDSAVYLCASSSAPTNYGYTFGSGTRLTVV.

V usage is TRBV12-3 or TRBV12-4 and J usage is TRBJ2-2, with D hard to call. With 7 bases removed from V and 7 bases from J, the gap between germline ends came to 10 bases. The CDR3 is made up of 12 amino acids. CDR3 bases: TGTGCCAGCACCTTCAGCCGCGGGGAGCTGTTTTTT. Protein sequence: CASTFSRGELFF.

Turning to this clonotype: A read error may explain this, as a much larger clone is one base away. V and J are TRBV7-2 and TRBJ2-6; maybe TRBD2 (6 bases). This CDR3 region has 16 residues. CDR1 and CDR2 (germline): SGHTA, FQGNSA. The CDR3 nucleotides are TGTGCCAGCAGCTTAGACGGGAGTTTTGGGGCCAGCGTCCTGACTTTC. Translating it yields CASSLDGSFGASVLTF.

This clonotype was recorded many times. The chain employs TRBV10-3 and TRBJ2-5; 9 nucleotides match TRBD2. This CDR3 is built from 16 residues. Germline lookup yields CDR1 ENHRY and CDR2 SYGVKD. Losses at the gene ends were 3 bases for V and 5 bases for J; bases not matched to a gene: 10. The CDR3 region has the DNA TGTGCCATCAGTGAACTAGCGGGCCCCCATCAGGAGACCCAGTACTTC. As protein: CAISELAGPHQETQYF.

The chain uses TRBV7-6 and TRBJ2-7, with 9 positions matching TRBD2. Germline V gene lookup returns CDR1 SGHVS and CDR2 FNYEAQ. CDR3 length equals 16 residues. Trimming removed 5 bases from V and 2 bases from J; junction bases left unmatched: 10. CDR3 sequence: CASSSYMRTSAYEQYF. The DNA for the CDR3 is TGTGCCAGCAGCAGTTACATGCGGACTAGCGCCTACGAGCAGTACTTC.